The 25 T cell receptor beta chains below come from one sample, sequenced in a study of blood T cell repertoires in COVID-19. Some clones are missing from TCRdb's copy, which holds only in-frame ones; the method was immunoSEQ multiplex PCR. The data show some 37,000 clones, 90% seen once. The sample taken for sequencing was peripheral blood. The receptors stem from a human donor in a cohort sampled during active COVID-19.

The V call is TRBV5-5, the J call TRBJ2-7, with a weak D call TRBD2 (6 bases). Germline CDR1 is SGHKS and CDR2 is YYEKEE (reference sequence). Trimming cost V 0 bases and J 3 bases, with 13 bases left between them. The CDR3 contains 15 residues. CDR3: CASSLGGVGGYEQYF. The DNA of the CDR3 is TGTGCCAGCAGCTTGGGTGGAGTCGGGGGCTACGAGCAGTACTTC. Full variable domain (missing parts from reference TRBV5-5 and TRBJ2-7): DAGVTQSPTHLIKTRGQQVTLRCSPISGHKSVSWYQQVLGQGPQFIFQYYEKEERGRGNFPDRFSARQFPNYSSELNVNALLLGDSALYLCASSLGGVGGYEQYFGPGTRLTVT.

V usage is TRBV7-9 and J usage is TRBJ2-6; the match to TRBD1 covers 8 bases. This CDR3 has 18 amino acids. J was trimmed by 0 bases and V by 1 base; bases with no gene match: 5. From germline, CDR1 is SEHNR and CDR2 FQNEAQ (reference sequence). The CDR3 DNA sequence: TGTGCCAGCAGCTTAGGACAGGGGCTCCGCTCTGGGGCCAACGTCCTGACTTTC. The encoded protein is CASSLGQGLRSGANVLTF.

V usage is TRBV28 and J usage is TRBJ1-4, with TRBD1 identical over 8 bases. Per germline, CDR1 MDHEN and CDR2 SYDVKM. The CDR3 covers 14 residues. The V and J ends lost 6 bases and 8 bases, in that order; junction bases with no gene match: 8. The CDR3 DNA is TGTGCCAGCAGAAGGGCAGGGGGCGGGGAAAAACTGTTTTTT. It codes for CASRRAGGGEKLFF.

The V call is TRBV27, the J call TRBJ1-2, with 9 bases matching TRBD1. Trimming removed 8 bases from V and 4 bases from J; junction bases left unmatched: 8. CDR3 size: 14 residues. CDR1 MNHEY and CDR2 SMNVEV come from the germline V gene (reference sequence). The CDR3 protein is CASGHRGLLYGYTF. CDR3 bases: TGTGCCAGCGGCCACAGGGGGCTTCTCTATGGCTACACCTTC.

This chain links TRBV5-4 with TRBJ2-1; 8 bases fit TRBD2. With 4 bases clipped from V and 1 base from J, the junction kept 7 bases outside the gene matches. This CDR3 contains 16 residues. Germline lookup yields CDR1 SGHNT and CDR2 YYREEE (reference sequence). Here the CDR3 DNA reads TGTGCCAGCAGCCCTAGACTAGCGCCGTCCTACAATGAGCAGTTCTTC. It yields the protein CASSPRLAPSYNEQFF.

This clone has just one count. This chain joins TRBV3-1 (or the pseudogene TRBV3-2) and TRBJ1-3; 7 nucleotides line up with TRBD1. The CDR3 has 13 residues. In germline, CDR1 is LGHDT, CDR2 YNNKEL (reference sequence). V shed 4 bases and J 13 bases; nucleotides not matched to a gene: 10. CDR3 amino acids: CASSLQGKGPIYF. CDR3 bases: TGTGCCAGCAGCCTACAGGGGAAGGGCCCAATATATTTT.

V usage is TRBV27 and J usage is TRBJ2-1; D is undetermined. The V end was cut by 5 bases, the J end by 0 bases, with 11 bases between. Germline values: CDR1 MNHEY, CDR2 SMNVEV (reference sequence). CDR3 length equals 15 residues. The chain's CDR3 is CASSPRRNSYNEQFF. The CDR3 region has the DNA TGTGCCAGCAGTCCCCGGAGAAACTCCTACAATGAGCAGTTCTTC.

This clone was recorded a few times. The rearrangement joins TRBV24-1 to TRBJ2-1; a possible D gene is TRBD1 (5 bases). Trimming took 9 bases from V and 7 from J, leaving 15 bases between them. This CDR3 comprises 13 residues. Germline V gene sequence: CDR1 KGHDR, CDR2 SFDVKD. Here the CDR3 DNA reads TGTGCCACCCCACCCAGGTCAGGGAATGAGCAGTTCTTC. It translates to CATPPRSGNEQFF.

CDR3 in DNA: TGTGGATCAGGAATGAACACTGAAGCTTTCTTT. Protein: CGSGMNTEAFF. The rearrangement uses TRBV28 and TRBJ1-1, with D unresolved. Germline lookup yields CDR1 MDHEN and CDR2 SYDVKM. The CDR3 sequence is 11 residues long.

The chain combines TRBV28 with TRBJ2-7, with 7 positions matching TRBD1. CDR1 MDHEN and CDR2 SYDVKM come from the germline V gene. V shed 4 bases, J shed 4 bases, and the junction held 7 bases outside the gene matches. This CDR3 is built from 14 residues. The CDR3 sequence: CASSSQGVLYEQYF. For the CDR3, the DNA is TGTGCCAGCAGTTCCCAGGGGGTTTTATACGAGCAGTACTTC.

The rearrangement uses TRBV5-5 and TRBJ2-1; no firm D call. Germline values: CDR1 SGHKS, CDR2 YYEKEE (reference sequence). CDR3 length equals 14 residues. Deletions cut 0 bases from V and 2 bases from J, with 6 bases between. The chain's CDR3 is CASSLGLTYNEQFF. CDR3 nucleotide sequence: TGTGCCAGCAGCTTGGGTTTAACCTACAATGAGCAGTTCTTC.

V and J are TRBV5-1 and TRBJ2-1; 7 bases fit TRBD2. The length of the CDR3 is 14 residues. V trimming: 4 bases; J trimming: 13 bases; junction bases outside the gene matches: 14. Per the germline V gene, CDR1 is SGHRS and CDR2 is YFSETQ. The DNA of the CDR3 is TGCGCCAGCAGCGTACGGACTAGTGCGGCCCTTCAGTTCTTC. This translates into CASSVRTSAALQFF.

CDR3 in DNA: TGTGCCAGCAGGGGGACTAGAGTAAACCCAGATACGCAGTATTTT. It codes for CASRGTRVNPDTQYF. The rearrangement joins TRBV2 to TRBJ2-3; 8 positions agree with TRBD2. J gave up 4 bases and V 6 bases, and 9 bases lay outside the gene matches. Per germline, CDR1 SNHLY and CDR2 FYNNEI. The CDR3 has 15 residues.

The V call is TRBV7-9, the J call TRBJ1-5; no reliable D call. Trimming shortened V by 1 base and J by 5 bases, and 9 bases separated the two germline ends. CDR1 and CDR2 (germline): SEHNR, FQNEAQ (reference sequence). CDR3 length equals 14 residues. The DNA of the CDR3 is TGTGCCAGCAGCTTAGGAGGGCAAGATCAGCCCCAGCATTTT. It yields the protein CASSLGGQDQPQHF.

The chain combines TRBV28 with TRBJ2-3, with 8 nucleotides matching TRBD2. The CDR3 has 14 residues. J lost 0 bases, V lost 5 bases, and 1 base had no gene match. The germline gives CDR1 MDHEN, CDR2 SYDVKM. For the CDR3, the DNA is TGTGCCAGCAGTACTAGCGGCAGCACAGATACGCAGTATTTT. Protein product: CASSTSGSTDTQYF.

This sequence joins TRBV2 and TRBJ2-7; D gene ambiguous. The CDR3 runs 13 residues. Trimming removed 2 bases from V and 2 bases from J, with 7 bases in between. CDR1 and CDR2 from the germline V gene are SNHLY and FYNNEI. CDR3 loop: CASSEPGTYEQYF. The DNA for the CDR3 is TGTGCCAGCAGTGAACCAGGAACCTACGAGCAGTACTTC.

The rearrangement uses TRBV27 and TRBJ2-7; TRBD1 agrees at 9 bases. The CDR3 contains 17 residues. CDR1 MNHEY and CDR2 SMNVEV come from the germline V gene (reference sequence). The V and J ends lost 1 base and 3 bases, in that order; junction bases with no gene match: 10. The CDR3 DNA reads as TGTGCCAGCAGTTTATATCCCCGCGGACAGGGGCGCTACGAGCAGTACTTC. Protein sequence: CASSLYPRGQGRYEQYF.

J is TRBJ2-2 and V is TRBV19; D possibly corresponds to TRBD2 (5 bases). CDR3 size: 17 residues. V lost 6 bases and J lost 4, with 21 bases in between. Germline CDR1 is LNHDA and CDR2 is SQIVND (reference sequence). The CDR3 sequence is CASSLPRGAGGTGELFF. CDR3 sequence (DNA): TGTGCCAGTAGCCTCCCCCGGGGAGCAGGTGGCACCGGGGAGCTGTTTTTT.

The CDR3 DNA reads as TGTGCCAGCAGCGCGACAGGGGGTAAGAGTGGCTACACCTTC. It is translated as CASSATGGKSGYTF. The chain couples TRBV7-2 to TRBJ1-2, with 9 bases lining up with TRBD1. Looked up from germline, CDR1 is SGHTA and CDR2 is FQGNSA. The CDR3 is made up of 14 amino acids. Trimming at V came to 5 bases and at J to 7 bases, leaving 8 bases not matched to a gene.

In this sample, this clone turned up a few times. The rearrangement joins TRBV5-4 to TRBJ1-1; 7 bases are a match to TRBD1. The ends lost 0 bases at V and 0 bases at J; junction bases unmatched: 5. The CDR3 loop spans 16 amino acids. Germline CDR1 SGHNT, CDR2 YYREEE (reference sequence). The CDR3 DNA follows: TGTGCCAGCAGCTTGGCCAAGGACAGGCTGAACACTGAAGCTTTCTTT. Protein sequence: CASSLAKDRLNTEAFF.

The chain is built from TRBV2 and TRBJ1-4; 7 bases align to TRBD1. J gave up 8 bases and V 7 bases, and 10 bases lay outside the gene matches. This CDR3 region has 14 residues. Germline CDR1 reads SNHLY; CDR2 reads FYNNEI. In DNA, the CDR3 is TGTGCCAGCACCCCCGGGACAGCGGGCGAAAAACTGTTTTTT. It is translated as CASTPGTAGEKLFF.

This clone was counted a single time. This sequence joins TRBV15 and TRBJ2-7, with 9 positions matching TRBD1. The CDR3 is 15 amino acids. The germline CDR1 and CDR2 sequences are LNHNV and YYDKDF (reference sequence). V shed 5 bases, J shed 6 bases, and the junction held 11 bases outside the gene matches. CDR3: CATSPPGTGYVEQYF. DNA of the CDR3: TGTGCCACCAGCCCCCCCGGGACAGGGTATGTCGAGCAGTACTTC.

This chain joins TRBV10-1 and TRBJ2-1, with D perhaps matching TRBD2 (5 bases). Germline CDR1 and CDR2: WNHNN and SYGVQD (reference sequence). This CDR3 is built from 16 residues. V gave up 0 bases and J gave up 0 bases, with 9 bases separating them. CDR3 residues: CASSESDWSSYNEQFF. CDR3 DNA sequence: TGCGCCAGCAGTGAGTCGGACTGGAGCTCCTACAATGAGCAGTTCTTC.

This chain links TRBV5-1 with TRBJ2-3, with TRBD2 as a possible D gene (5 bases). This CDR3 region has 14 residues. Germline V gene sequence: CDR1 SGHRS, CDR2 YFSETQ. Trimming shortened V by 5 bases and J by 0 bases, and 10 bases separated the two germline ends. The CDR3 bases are TGCGCCAGCAGGGAGGACCCTAGCACAGATACGCAGTATTTT. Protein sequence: CASREDPSTDTQYF.

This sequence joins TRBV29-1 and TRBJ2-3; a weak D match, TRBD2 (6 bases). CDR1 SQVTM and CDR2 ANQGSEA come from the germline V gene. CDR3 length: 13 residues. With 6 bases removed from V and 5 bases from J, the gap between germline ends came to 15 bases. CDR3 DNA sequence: TGCAGCGTGCGGGCCGGGGGACGAGATACGCAGTATTTT. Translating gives CSVRAGGRDTQYF.